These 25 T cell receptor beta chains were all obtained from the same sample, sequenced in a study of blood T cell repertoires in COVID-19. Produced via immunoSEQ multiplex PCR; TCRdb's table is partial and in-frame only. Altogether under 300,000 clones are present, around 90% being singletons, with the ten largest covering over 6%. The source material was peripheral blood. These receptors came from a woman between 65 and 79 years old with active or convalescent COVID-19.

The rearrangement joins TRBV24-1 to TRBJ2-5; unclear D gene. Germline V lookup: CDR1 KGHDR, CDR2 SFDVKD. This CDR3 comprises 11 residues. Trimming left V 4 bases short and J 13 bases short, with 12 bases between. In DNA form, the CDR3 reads TGTGCCACCAGTGACCCCCTCTCTTGGTACTTC. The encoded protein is CATSDPLSWYF.

The CDR3 loop is CASSFGQGGNQPQHF. DNA of the CDR3: TGTGCCAGCAGTTTTGGACAGGGGGGCAATCAGCCCCAGCATTTT. The chain has TRBV27 and TRBJ1-5; TRBD1 matches at 10 bases. The CDR3 runs 15 residues. V lost 3 bases to trimming and J lost 2 bases; unmatched junction nucleotides: 1. Germline V CDR1 and CDR2: MNHEY, SMNVEV (reference sequence).

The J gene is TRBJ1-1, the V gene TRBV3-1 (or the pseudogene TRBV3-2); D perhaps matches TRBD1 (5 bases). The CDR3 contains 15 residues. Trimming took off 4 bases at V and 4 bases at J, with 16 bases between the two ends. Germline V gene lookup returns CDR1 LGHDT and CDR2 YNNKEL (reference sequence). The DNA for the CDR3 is TGTGCCAGCAGCCTTGCCGCGGGGCAGGGCACTGAAGCTTTCTTT. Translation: CASSLAAGQGTEAFF.

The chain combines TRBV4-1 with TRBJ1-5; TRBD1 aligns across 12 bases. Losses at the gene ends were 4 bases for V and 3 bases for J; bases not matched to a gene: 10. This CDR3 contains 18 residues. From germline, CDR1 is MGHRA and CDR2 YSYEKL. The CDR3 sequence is CASSRLSGTGGLNQPQHF. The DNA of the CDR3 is TGCGCCAGCAGCCGCCTTAGTGGGACAGGGGGCCTCAATCAGCCCCAGCATTTT.

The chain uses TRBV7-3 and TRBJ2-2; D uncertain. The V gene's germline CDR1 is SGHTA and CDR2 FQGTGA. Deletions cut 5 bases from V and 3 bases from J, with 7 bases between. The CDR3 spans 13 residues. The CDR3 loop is CASSPPDTGELFF. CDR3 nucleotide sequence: TGTGCCAGCAGCCCTCCAGACACCGGGGAGCTGTTTTTT. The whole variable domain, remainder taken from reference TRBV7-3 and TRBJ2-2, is GAGVSQTPSNKVTEKGKYVELRCDPISGHTALYWYRQSLGQGPEFLIYFQGTGAADDSGLPNDRFFAVRPEGSVSTLKIQRTERGDSAVYLCASSPPDTGELFFGEGSRLTVL.

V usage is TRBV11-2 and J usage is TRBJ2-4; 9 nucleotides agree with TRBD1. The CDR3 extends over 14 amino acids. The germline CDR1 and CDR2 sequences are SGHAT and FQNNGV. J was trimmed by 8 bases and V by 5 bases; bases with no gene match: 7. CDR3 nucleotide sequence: TGTGCCAGCAGCCCTTGGGACAGGGAGTACATTCAGTACTTC. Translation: CASSPWDREYIQYF.

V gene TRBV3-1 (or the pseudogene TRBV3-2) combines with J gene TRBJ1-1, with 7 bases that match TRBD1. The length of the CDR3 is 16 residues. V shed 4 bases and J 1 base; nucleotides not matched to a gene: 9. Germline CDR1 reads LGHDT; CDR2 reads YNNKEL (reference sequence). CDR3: CASSPRQGSRNTEAFF. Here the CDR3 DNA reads TGTGCCAGCAGCCCAAGACAGGGCTCACGGAACACTGAAGCTTTCTTT.

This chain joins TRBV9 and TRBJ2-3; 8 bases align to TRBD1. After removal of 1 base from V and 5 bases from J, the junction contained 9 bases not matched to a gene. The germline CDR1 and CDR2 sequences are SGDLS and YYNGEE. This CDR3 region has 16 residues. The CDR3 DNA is TGTGCCAGCAGCGTAACGGGGCAGGGGGCCATAGATACGCAGTATTTT. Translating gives CASSVTGQGAIDTQYF.

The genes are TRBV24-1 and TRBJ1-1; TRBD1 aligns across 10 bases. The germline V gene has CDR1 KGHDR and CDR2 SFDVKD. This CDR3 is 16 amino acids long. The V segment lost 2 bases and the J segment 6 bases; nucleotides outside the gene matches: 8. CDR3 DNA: TGTGCCACCAGTGATTCCGGGACAGGGGTAATGGCTGAAGCTTTCTTT. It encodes CATSDSGTGVMAEAFF.

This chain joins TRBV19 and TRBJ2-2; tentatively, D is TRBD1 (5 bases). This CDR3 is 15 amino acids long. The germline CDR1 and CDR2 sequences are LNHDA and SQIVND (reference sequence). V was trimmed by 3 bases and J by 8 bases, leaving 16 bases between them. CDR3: CASSIEAGSIGELFF. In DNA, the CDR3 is TGTGCCAGTAGTATTGAGGCAGGGTCTATAGGGGAGCTGTTTTTT.

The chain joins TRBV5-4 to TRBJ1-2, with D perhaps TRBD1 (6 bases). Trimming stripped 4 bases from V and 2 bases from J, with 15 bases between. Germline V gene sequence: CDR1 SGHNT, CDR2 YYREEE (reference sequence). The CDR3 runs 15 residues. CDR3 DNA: TGTGCCAGCAGCGGACGGACAGAGATCAACTATGGCTACACCTTC. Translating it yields CASSGRTEINYGYTF.

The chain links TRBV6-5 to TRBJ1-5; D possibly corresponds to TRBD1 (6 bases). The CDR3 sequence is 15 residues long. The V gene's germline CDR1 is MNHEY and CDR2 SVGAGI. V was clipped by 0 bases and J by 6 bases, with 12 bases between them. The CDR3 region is CASSYSSGGGQPQHF. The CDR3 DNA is TGTGCCAGCAGTTACTCGTCGGGGGGCGGTCAGCCCCAGCATTTT.

The CDR3 region is CASSQALGQGNEKLFF. In DNA, the CDR3 is TGCGCCAGCAGCCAAGCGCTGGGACAGGGGAATGAAAAACTGTTTTTT. The J gene is TRBJ1-4, the V gene TRBV4-3, with 10 bases fitting TRBD1. V lost 1 base and J lost 5; bases outside the gene matches: 4. There are 16 residues in the CDR3. CDR1 LGHNA and CDR2 YSLEER come from the germline V gene.

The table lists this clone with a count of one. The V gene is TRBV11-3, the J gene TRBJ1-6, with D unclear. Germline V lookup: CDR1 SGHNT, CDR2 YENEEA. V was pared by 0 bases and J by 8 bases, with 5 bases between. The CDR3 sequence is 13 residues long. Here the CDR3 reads CASSLEADSPLHF. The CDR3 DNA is TGTGCCAGCAGCTTAGAAGCCGATTCACCCCTCCACTTT.

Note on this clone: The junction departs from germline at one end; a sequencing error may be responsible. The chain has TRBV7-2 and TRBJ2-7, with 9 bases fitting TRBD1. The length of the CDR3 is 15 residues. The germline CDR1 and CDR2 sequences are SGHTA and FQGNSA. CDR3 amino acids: CASSPTTGGVYAQYF. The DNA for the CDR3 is TGTGCCAGCAGCCCAACGACAGGGGGAGTGTACGCGCAGTACTTC.

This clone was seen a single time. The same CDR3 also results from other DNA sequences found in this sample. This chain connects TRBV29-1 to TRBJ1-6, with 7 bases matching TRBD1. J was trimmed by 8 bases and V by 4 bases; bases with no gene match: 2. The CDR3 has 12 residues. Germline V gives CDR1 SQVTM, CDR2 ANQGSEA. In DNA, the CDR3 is TGCAGCGTTGGAGACAGGGATTCACCCCTCCACTTT. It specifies CSVGDRDSPLHF.

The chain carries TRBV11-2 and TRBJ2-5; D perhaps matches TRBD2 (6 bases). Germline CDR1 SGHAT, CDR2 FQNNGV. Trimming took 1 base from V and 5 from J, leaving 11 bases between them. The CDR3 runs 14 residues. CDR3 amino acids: CASSLGLGGETQYF. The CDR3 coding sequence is TGTGCCAGCAGCTTAGGTTTAGGAGGGGAGACCCAGTACTTC.

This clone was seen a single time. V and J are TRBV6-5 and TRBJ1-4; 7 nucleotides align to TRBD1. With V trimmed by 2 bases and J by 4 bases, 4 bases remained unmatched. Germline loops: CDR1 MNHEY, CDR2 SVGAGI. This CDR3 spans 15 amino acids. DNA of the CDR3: TGTGCCAGCAGTTACAGGGGGCTGGTTAATGAAAAACTGTTTTTT. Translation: CASSYRGLVNEKLFF.

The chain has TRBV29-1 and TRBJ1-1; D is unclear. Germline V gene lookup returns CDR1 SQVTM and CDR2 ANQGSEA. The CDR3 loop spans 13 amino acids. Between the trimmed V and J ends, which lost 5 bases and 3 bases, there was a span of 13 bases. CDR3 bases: TGCAGCGTTCTCGGGGTCGCGGACACTGAAGCTTTCTTT. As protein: CSVLGVADTEAFF.

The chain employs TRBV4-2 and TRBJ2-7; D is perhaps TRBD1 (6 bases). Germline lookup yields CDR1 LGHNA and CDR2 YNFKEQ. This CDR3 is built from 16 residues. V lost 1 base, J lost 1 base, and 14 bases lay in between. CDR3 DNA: TGTGCCAGCAGCCAAGGAGCAGGGGACCTTTCCTACGAGCAGTACTTC. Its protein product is CASSQGAGDLSYEQYF.

The CDR3 protein is CASSTGTGGQETQYF. In DNA, the CDR3 is TGCGCCAGCAGCACCGGGACAGGCGGGCAAGAGACCCAGTACTTC. The rearrangement uses TRBV5-1 and TRBJ2-5; TRBD1 matches 8 bases. J was trimmed by 2 bases and V by 4 bases; bases with no gene match: 7. Per germline, CDR1 SGHRS and CDR2 YFSETQ. This CDR3 is 15 amino acids long.

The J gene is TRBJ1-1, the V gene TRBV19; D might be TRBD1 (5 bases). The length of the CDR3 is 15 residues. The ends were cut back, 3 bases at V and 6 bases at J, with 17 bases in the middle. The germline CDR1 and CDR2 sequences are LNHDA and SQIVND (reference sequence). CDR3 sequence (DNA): TGTGCCAGTAGTATTGTTACAGGAGGGGCCTCTGAAGCTTTCTTT. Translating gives CASSIVTGGASEAFF.

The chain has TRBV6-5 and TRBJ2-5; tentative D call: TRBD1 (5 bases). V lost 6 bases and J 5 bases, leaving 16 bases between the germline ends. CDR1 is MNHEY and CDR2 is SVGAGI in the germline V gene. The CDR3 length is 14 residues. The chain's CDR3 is CASSQGRAFETQYF. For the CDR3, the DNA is TGTGCCAGCAGCCAGGGCCGGGCCTTTGAGACCCAGTACTTC.

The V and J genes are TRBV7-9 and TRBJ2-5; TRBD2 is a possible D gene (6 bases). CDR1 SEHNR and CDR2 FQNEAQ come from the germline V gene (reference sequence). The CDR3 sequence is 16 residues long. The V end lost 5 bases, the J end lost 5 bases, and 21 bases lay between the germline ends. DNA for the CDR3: TGTGCCAGCAGCCCCCGGAGGGAAGGGAGTAGGGAGACCCAGTACTTC. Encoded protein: CASSPRREGSRETQYF.

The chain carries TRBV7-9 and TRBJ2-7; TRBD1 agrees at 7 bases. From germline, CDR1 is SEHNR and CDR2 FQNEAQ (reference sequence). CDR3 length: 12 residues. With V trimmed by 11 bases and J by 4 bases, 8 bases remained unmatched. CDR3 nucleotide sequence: TGTGCCTCTAGGGGGCGCGGGTACGAGCAGTACTTC. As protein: CASRGRGYEQYF.